The TCR beta chain under discussion was sequenced for a study of shared clonotypes between healthy human individuals. Germline V lookup: CDR1 MGHRA, CDR2 YSYEKL. J was trimmed by 4 bases and V by 1 base; bases with no gene match: 7. The CDR3 is 16 amino acids. Only in-frame clones appear in the TCRdb table, and some are missing; sequencing was by immunoSEQ multiplex PCR. The table shows about 1.1 million clones, with approximately 78% occurring only once. The source of this sequence is a man aged 18 to 30 in good health. Some clones in this sample may be carry-over from other donors' samples. The chain employs TRBV4-1 and TRBJ1-3; 7 nucleotides match TRBD1. Sample: memory CD4+ T cells from PBMCs. Subset specified: CD45RA-negative fraction. Here the CDR3 reads CASSQAAQGLGNTIYF. DNA of the CDR3: TGCGCCAGCAGCCAAGCCGCACAGGGGTTAGGAAACACCATATATTTT.